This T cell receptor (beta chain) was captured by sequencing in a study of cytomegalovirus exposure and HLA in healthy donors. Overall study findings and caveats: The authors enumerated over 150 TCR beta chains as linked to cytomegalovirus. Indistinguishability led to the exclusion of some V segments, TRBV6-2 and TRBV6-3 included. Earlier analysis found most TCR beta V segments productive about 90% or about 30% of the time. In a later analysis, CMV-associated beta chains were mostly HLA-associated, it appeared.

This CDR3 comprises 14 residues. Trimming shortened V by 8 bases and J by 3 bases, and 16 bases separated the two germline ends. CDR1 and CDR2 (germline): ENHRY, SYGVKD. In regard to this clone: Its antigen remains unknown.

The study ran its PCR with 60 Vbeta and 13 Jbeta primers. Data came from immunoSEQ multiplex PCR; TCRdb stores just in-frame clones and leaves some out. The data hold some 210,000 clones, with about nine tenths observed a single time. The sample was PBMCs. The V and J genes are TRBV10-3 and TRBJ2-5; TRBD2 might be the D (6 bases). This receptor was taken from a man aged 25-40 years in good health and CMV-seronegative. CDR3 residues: CAIAIRGNEETQYF. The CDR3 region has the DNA TGTGCCATCGCTATACGGGGGAACGAAGAGACCCAGTACTTC.